The clone carrying this T cell receptor (beta chain) was seen more than once but under ten times. What it binds is not known. Germline CDR1 and CDR2: SNHLY and FYNNEI. The CDR3 runs to 14 residues. The junction had 6 bases not matched to a gene; V was cut back by 4 bases and J by 7 bases. This sample was included in a study of identical twins. Study observations and caveats: Conclusions were based on cross-sectional statistical analysis, without following the same donors.

Healthy Caucasian individuals made up all the donors. A universal primer site arose from template switching, and cDNA bore unique molecular identifiers. TCRdb re-derived calls from the 5' RACE reads in MiXCR, one entry per CDR3 protein. The sample consists of roughly 1,500,000 distinct CDR3 sequences, around 29% of them appearing once. Sequencing used cord blood. The chain joins TRBV2 to TRBJ1-5, with 8 positions matching TRBD1. The sequence was collected from a newborn girl in good health. CDR3 protein: CASSGTGRNQPQHF. The CDR3 DNA sequence: TGTGCCAGCAGTGGGACAGGGAGGAACCAGCCCCAGCATTTT.